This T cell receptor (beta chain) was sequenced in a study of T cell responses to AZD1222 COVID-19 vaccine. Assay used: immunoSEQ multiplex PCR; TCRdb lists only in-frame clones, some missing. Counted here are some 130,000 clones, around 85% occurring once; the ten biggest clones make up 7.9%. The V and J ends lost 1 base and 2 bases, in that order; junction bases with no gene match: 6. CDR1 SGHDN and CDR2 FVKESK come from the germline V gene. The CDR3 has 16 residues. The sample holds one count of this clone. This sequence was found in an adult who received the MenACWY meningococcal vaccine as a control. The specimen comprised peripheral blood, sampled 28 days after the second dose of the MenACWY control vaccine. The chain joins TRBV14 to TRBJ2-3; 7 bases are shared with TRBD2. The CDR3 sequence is CASSQARTRDTDTQYF. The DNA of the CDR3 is TGTGCCAGCAGCCAAGCCAGGACTAGGGACACAGATACGCAGTATTTT.